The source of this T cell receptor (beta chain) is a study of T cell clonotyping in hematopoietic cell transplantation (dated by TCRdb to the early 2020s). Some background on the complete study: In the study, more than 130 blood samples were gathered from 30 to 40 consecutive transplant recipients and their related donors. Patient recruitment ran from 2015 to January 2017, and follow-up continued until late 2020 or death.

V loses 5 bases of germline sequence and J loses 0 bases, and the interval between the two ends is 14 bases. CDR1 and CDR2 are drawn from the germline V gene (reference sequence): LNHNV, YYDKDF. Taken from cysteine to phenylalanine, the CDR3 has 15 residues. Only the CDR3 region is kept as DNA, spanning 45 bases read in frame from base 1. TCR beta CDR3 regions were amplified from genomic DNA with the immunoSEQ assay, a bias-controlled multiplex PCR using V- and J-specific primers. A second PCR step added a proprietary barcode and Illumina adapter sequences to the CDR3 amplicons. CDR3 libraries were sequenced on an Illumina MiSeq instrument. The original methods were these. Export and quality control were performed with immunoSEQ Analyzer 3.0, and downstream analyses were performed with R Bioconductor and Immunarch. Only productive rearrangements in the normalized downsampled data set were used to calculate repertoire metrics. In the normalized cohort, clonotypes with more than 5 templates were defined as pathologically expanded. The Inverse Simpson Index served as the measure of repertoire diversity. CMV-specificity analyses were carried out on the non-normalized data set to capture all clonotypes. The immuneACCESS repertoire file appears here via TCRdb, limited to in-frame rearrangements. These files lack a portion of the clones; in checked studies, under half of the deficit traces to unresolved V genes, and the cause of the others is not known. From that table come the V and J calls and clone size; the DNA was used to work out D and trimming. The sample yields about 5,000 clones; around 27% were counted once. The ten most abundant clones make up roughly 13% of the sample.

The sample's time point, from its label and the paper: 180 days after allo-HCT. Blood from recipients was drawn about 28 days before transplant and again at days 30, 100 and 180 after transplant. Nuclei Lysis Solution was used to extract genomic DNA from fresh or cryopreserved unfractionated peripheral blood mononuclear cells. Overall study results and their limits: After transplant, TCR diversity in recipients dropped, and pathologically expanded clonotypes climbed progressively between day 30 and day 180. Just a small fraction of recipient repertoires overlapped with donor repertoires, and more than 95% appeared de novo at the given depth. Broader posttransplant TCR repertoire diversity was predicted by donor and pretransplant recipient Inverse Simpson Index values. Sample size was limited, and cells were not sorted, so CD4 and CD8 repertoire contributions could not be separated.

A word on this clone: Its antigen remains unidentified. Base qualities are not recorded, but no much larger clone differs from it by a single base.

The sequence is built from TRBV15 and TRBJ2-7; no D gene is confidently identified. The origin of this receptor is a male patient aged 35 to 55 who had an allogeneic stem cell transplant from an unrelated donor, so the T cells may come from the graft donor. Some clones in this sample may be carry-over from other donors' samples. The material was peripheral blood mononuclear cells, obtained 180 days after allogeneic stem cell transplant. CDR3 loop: CATSAYDRSSYEQYF. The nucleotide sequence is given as TGTGCCACCAGCGCATATGACCGGTCCTCCTACGAGCAGTACTTC. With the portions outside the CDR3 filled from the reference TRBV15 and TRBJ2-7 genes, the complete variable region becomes DAMVIQNPRYQVTQFGKPVTLSCSQTLNHNVMYWYQQKSSQAPKLLFHYYDKDFNNEADTPDNFQSRRPNTSFCFLDIRSPGLGDTAMYLCATSAYDRSSYEQYFGPGTRLTVT.